This T cell receptor beta chain was sequenced in a study of blood T cell repertoires in COVID-19. Study details: Sources were T cells, B-cell-depleted T cells, or PBMCs; the material itself was cDNA or gDNA.

The CDR3 covers 13 residues. The V gene's germline CDR1 is SGHTA and CDR2 FQGNSA. V lost 3 bases and J lost 4, with 8 bases in between. Original methodology: Reference gene primer amplification gave estimated nucleated cell counts. Assay used: immunoSEQ multiplex PCR; TCRdb lists only in-frame clones, some missing. The DNA was the basis for D and trimming; V, J and clone size are from that table. The sample lists a few hundred thousand clones; nearly 90% were seen once. The V and J genes are TRBV7-2 and TRBJ2-3; D remains ambiguous. Sequencing used peripheral blood. This sequence was found in a woman in her twenties or thirties with COVID-19, enrolled during active disease. CDR3 region: CASSFLGSDTQYF. The CDR3, as DNA: TGTGCCAGCAGCTTTCTAGGCTCAGATACGCAGTATTTT.